These 29 T cell receptor beta chains originate from one sample sequenced in a study of blood T cell repertoires in COVID-19. Profiled with immunoSEQ multiplex PCR; TCRdb holds only in-frame clones, not every one. The sample holds 35,000 to 50,000 clones, 80% to 90% seen once. Sequencing was done on a sample of peripheral blood. The source is an older woman in a cohort sampled during active COVID-19.

The V call is TRBV30, the J call TRBJ2-3; D is uncertain. CDR1 GTSNPN and CDR2 SVGIG come from the germline V gene (reference sequence). V was shortened by 2 bases and J by 0 bases, with 9 bases between the two germline ends. The CDR3 covers 14 residues. The CDR3 nucleotides read TGTGCCTGGAGTTTTCTCACTAGCACAGATACGCAGTATTTT. It translates to CAWSFLTSTDTQYF.

This clone appeared a few times. This rearrangement joins TRBV6-5 to TRBJ2-2; TRBD1 agrees at 7 bases. Germline V gene data show CDR1 as MNHEY and CDR2 as SVGAGI. The CDR3 contains 15 residues. The V segment lost 2 bases and the J segment 4 bases; nucleotides outside the gene matches: 4. CDR3 sequence reads: CASSYRGQSTGELFF. For the CDR3, the DNA is TGTGCCAGCAGTTACAGGGGGCAGAGCACCGGGGAGCTGTTTTTT.

The genes are TRBV27 and TRBJ2-1; unclear D gene. This CDR3 is 15 amino acids long. Germline loops: CDR1 MNHEY, CDR2 SMNVEV (reference sequence). Trimming pared 2 bases from V and 0 bases from J, leaving 8 bases between. CDR3 in amino acids: CASSLTGSSYNEQFF. In nucleotides, the CDR3 is TGTGCCAGCAGTTTAACGGGTAGCTCCTACAATGAGCAGTTCTTC.

The J gene is TRBJ1-6, the V gene TRBV18; D not resolved. Trimming took 3 bases from V and 0 from J, leaving 15 bases between them. The CDR3 sequence is 18 residues long. CDR1 and CDR2 from the germline V gene are KGHSH and LQKENI. The CDR3 region is CASSPRRPGASYNSPLHF. The CDR3 DNA reads as TGTGCCAGCTCACCGAGGAGGCCTGGCGCCTCCTATAATTCACCCCTCCACTTT.

This clone was seen only a few times. This chain links TRBV5-1 with TRBJ2-3; TRBD1 matches 8 bases. Germline lookup yields CDR1 SGHRS and CDR2 YFSETQ. V lost 0 bases, J lost 2 bases, and 11 bases stayed unmatched. The CDR3 spans 18 residues. DNA of the CDR3: TGCGCCAGCAGCTTGGCGCAGGGGGCAATTGAGATCACAGATACGCAGTATTTT. The encoded protein is CASSLAQGAIEITDTQYF.

The chain links TRBV5-1 to TRBJ1-3, with D possibly TRBD1 on 5 matching bases. Germline values: CDR1 SGHRS, CDR2 YFSETQ. V was cut by 0 bases and J by 0 bases, with 16 bases left in between. The CDR3 length is 18 residues. CDR3 sequence reads: CASSLAPQTASSGNTIYF. The CDR3 DNA is TGCGCCAGCAGCTTGGCCCCCCAGACAGCCAGCTCTGGAAACACCATATATTTT.

The rearrangement joins TRBV28 to TRBJ2-1; tentatively, D is TRBD2 (6 bases). Trimming took 7 bases from V and 6 from J, leaving 19 bases between them. The CDR3 extends over 15 amino acids. Germline V lookup: CDR1 MDHEN, CDR2 SYDVKM. DNA of the CDR3: TGTGCCAGCACCACCGACGGGGGTGAACGCAATGAGCAGTTCTTC. Amino acids: CASTTDGGERNEQFF.

The chain joins TRBV12-3 or TRBV12-4 to TRBJ2-1; TRBD2 agrees at 9 bases. The CDR3 loop spans 13 amino acids. V was pared by 8 bases and J by 9 bases, with 8 bases of the junction left unmatched. In DNA, the CDR3 is TGTGCCAGCCTTCTAGCGGGAATGGGTGAGCAGTTCTTC. This gives the protein CASLLAGMGEQFF.

This chain links TRBV20-1 with TRBJ1-5; tentative D call: TRBD1 (6 bases). The germline CDR1 and CDR2 sequences are DFQATT and SNEGSKA (reference sequence). This CDR3 is 14 amino acids long. V lost 3 bases and J 4 bases, leaving 13 bases between the germline ends. The CDR3 DNA sequence: TGCAGTGCTAGTCGGGACACCAGTAATCAGCCCCAGCATTTT. It is translated as CSASRDTSNQPQHF.

CDR3 sequence: CASSQAGNTEAFF. In DNA, the CDR3 is TGCGCCAGCAGCCAAGCCGGTAACACTGAAGCTTTCTTT. The rearrangement links TRBV4-1 to TRBJ1-1; D is unresolved. The CDR3 extends over 13 amino acids. Germline CDR1 is MGHRA and CDR2 is YSYEKL. The ends were cut back, 1 base at V and 2 bases at J, with 5 bases in the middle.

The V and J genes are TRBV13 and TRBJ2-7, with 7 bases that match TRBD2. Germline CDR1 is PRHDT and CDR2 is FYEKMQ (reference sequence). V trimming: 6 bases; J trimming: 2 bases; junction bases outside the gene matches: 10. CDR3 length: 15 amino acids. The CDR3 sequence is CASRISGPSTYEQYF. DNA for the CDR3: TGTGCCAGCAGGATTAGCGGGCCTTCGACCTACGAGCAGTACTTC.

Comments on this clone: The junction does not match germline at one end; this may be a read error. The rearrangement joins TRBV7-7 to TRBJ2-1, with TRBD2 identical over 13 bases. Germline-derived CDR1 and CDR2 are SSHAT and FNYEAQ (reference sequence). This CDR3 is 16 amino acids long. The CDR3 DNA sequence: TGTGCTAGCAGCTTAGGGACTAGCGGGGTCTACAATGAGCAGTTCTTC. Encoded protein: CASSLGTSGVYNEQFF.

This clone was found a few times. V gene TRBV12-3 or TRBV12-4 combines with J gene TRBJ1-2; D might be TRBD1 (5 bases). The CDR3 totals 11 residues. V lost 3 bases and J lost 8, with 7 bases in between. The CDR3 coding sequence is TGTGCCAGCAGTTTCCAGGGAGGCTACACCTTC. As protein: CASSFQGGYTF.

This chain links TRBV7-8 with TRBJ2-5; TRBD2 is a possible D gene (5 bases). CDR1 is SGHVS and CDR2 is FQNEAQ in the germline V gene. The V and J ends lost 2 bases and 2 bases respectively, with 9 bases between them. The CDR3 length is 14 residues. CDR3 sequence (DNA): TGTGCCAGCAGCTTATCGGAGGCACAAGAGACCCAGTACTTC. Protein: CASSLSEAQETQYF.

This chain joins TRBV7-9 and TRBJ1-1, with 8 bases that match TRBD1. CDR3 length: 15 residues. Germline CDR1 reads SEHNR; CDR2 reads FQNEAQ (reference sequence). The junction had 9 bases not matched to a gene; V was cut back by 5 bases and J by 4 bases. The CDR3: CASSPGQGRFTEAFF. CDR3 nucleotides: TGTGCCAGCAGCCCAGGACAGGGTAGGTTCACTGAAGCTTTCTTT.

The chain links TRBV28 to TRBJ2-1, with D possibly TRBD2 on 6 matching bases. The CDR3 is made up of 16 amino acids. Trimming removed 3 bases at V and 2 bases at J, with 14 bases between. The germline gives CDR1 MDHEN, CDR2 SYDVKM. CDR3 residues: CASSFPTAGPYNEQFF. DNA of the CDR3: TGTGCCAGCAGTTTCCCCACAGCGGGTCCCTACAATGAGCAGTTCTTC.

V is TRBV6-1 and J is TRBJ1-2; D not resolved. The CDR3 totals 14 residues. Germline assignment: CDR1 MNHNS and CDR2 SASEGT. Trimming took off 2 bases at V and 3 bases at J, with 10 bases between the two ends. The CDR3: CASSESIHYYGYTF. The CDR3 DNA follows: TGTGCCAGCAGTGAATCCATTCATTACTATGGCTACACCTTC.

The chain joins TRBV7-2 to TRBJ2-1; D unclear. V dropped 4 bases and J dropped 9 bases, with 13 bases sitting between them. The CDR3 runs to 13 residues. Germline V gene data show CDR1 as SGHTA and CDR2 as FQGNSA. CDR3 sequence (DNA): TGTGCCAGCAGCTCTTCCCCTAAGTTTGAGCAGTTCTTC. It encodes CASSSSPKFEQFF.

This clone was picked up a small number of times. The chain uses TRBV5-1 and TRBJ2-7; 7 bases fit TRBD2. The germline CDR1 and CDR2 sequences are SGHRS and YFSETQ. The V segment lost 7 bases and the J segment 2 bases; nucleotides outside the gene matches: 9. CDR3 length: 14 amino acids. CDR3 DNA: TGCGCCAGCGCTAAACCCAGCGGGACCTACGAGCAGTACTTC. This codes for CASAKPSGTYEQYF.

The genes are TRBV2 and TRBJ2-7; 11 bases agree with TRBD2. Germline CDR1 SNHLY, CDR2 FYNNEI. CDR3 length: 18 amino acids. V was pared by 0 bases and J by 2 bases, with 9 bases of the junction left unmatched. The CDR3 sequence: CASSEAPPTSGNTYEQYF. The CDR3 DNA reads TGTGCCAGCAGTGAAGCCCCTCCGACTAGCGGGAATACCTACGAGCAGTACTTC.

The V and J genes are TRBV5-1 and TRBJ1-4; 7 bases align to TRBD1. With 0 bases clipped from V and 8 bases from J, the junction kept 7 bases outside the gene matches. This CDR3 region has 15 residues. Germline V gene data show CDR1 as SGHRS and CDR2 as YFSETQ. The CDR3 reads CASSLAQGMGEKLFF. The CDR3 bases are TGCGCCAGCAGCTTGGCACAGGGGATGGGGGAAAAACTGTTTTTT.

This clone was seen once. The chain carries TRBV11-2 and TRBJ2-7; 12 positions match TRBD2. The germline V gene encodes CDR1 SGHAT and CDR2 FQNNGV. V lost 1 base to trimming and J lost 9 bases; unmatched junction nucleotides: 10. CDR3 length: 16 amino acids. CDR3 residues: CASSLVLTSGSRGQYF. The CDR3 nucleotides are TGTGCCAGCAGCTTAGTATTGACTAGCGGGAGTCGCGGGCAGTACTTC.

The gene calls are TRBV5-1 and TRBJ1-5, with 7 bases matching TRBD1. Trimming cost V 0 bases and J 6 bases; bases outside gene matches: 3. Germline loops: CDR1 SGHRS, CDR2 YFSETQ. The CDR3 has 14 amino acids. CDR3 coding DNA: TGCGCCAGCAGCTTGGGACAGGGCGCTCAGCCCCAGCATTTT. Translation gives CASSLGQGAQPQHF.

This chain links TRBV29-1 with TRBJ2-7; TRBD1 matches 7 bases. Germline V lookup: CDR1 SQVTM, CDR2 ANQGSEA. V gave up 8 bases and J gave up 0 bases; unmatched junction bases: 10. This CDR3 spans 14 amino acids. CDR3 amino acids: CSTWTGMSSYEQYF. CDR3 bases: TGCAGCACCTGGACAGGAATGAGCTCCTACGAGCAGTACTTC.

In this sample, this clone turned up once. The chain uses TRBV29-1 and TRBJ2-5; TRBD1 aligns across 11 bases. The length of the CDR3 is 14 residues. Germline CDR1 SQVTM, CDR2 ANQGSEA. The ends lost 5 bases at V and 5 bases at J; junction bases unmatched: 7. CDR3 loop: CSVRDRGSRETQYF. The CDR3 region has the DNA TGCAGCGTTAGGGACAGGGGGTCTCGGGAGACCCAGTACTTC.

The rearrangement links TRBV10-3 to TRBJ2-7; possible D gene TRBD1, 5 bases. Trimming removed 3 bases at V and 6 bases at J, with 9 bases between. This CDR3 has 12 amino acids. Germline values: CDR1 ENHRY, CDR2 SYGVKD. CDR3 nucleotide sequence: TGTGCCATCAGTGAAAGGGGCTCCGAGCAGTACTTC. Protein: CAISERGSEQYF.

The gene calls are TRBV30 and TRBJ2-1; D is undetermined. CDR3 size: 16 residues. Between the trimmed V and J ends, which lost 2 bases and 5 bases, there was a span of 19 bases. CDR1 is GTSNPN, CDR2 SVGIG, per germline (reference sequence). CDR3: CAWSFLGRAKDNEQFF. The DNA of the CDR3 is TGTGCCTGGAGTTTTCTTGGGCGCGCCAAGGACAATGAGCAGTTCTTC.

This clone was counted a few times. This chain links TRBV11-1 with TRBJ1-1, with D possibly TRBD1 on 5 matching bases. Germline CDR1 and CDR2: SGHAT and FQDESV (reference sequence). The CDR3 loop spans 13 amino acids. Trimming removed 1 base from V and 5 bases from J, with 8 bases in between. DNA for the CDR3: TGTGCCAGCAGCTTAGTTGGGGCGACTGAAGCTTTCTTT. Its translation: CASSLVGATEAFF.

This clone was observed a handful of times. The J gene is TRBJ1-1, the V gene TRBV6-2 or TRBV6-3; no firm D call. Germline-derived CDR1 and CDR2 are MNHEY and SVGEGT. The CDR3 runs to 11 residues. V lost 4 bases and J lost 4, with 4 bases in between. CDR3 DNA: TGTGCCAGCAGTTTCGTCACTGAAGCTTTCTTT. It specifies CASSFVTEAFF.